The 22 T cell receptor beta chains below all came from one sample that was sequenced in a study of control samples from healthy donors and cancer patients. Only in-frame clones appear in the TCRdb table, and some are missing; sequencing was by immunoSEQ multiplex PCR. The table records about 84,000 clones, 84% of them present only once. Material: PBMCs. Every receptor here comes from a man between 60 and 75 years old with head and neck cancer.

The rearrangement uses TRBV10-3 and TRBJ1-2; tentatively, D is TRBD1 (5 bases). This CDR3 has 15 amino acids. In germline, CDR1 is ENHRY, CDR2 SYGVKD. V lost 0 bases to trimming and J lost 5 bases, with 13 bases between them. CDR3 nucleotide sequence: TGTGCCATCAGTGAGTCGGGGACGAGTAGGTATGGCTACACCTTC. It codes for CAISESGTSRYGYTF.

The sample holds one count of this clone. The V call is TRBV27, the J call TRBJ2-7, with D possibly TRBD2 on 5 matching bases. V was cut by 2 bases and J by 7 bases, with 12 bases left in between. Germline CDR1 is MNHEY and CDR2 is SMNVEV (reference sequence). The length of the CDR3 is 13 residues. The CDR3 DNA reads TGTGCCAGCAGTTTAAGCGGCCTCGGGGAGCAGTACTTC. Amino acid sequence: CASSLSGLGEQYF.

This chain joins TRBV18 and TRBJ1-2, with a weak D call TRBD1 (6 bases). This CDR3 has 17 residues. Trimming removed 5 bases at V and 8 bases at J, with 27 bases between. CDR1 and CDR2 (germline): KGHSH, LQKENI. The CDR3: CASSEGAGGGLTIGYTF. The CDR3 coding sequence is TGTGCCAGCTCAGAAGGCGCGGGGGGCGGCCTAACTATAGGCTACACCTTC.

This CDR3 is CASSGKGLLSYEQYF. The DNA of the CDR3 is TGTGCCAGCAGTGGAAAGGGGTTGCTGTCCTACGAGCAGTACTTC. This chain links TRBV2 with TRBJ2-7, with D possibly matching TRBD1 (5 bases). This CDR3 region has 15 residues. V lost 4 bases and J 1 base, leaving 14 bases between the germline ends. Germline V gives CDR1 SNHLY, CDR2 FYNNEI.

V is TRBV5-1 and J is TRBJ2-1; D is unresolved. Germline CDR1 SGHRS, CDR2 YFSETQ. The germline V and J ends were trimmed by 0 bases and 4 bases, with 14 bases remaining between them. The CDR3 is made up of 16 amino acids. CDR3 amino acids: CASSLDGSLTYNEQFF. The CDR3 DNA reads as TGCGCCAGCAGCTTGGATGGAAGCTTAACGTACAATGAGCAGTTCTTC.

This chain joins TRBV15 and TRBJ1-2; D call uncertain. This CDR3 is 14 amino acids long. From germline, CDR1 is LNHNV and CDR2 YYDKDF (reference sequence). V gave up 0 bases and J gave up 8 bases, with 13 bases separating them. CDR3 coding DNA: TGTGCCACCAGCAGAGATCGGACGGCTGGGGGCTACACCTTC. Its translation: CATSRDRTAGGYTF.

The chain links TRBV6-4 to TRBJ1-6; 9 bases line up with TRBD1. CDR1 and CDR2 (germline): MRHNA, SNTAGT. This CDR3 contains 15 residues. Trimming took 5 bases from V and 7 from J; bases not matched to a gene: 6. CDR3 DNA: TGTGCCAGCAGTCTGACTGGGACAGGGAATTCACCCCTCCACTTT. Amino acid sequence: CASSLTGTGNSPLHF.

J is TRBJ2-7 and V is TRBV6-5, with a possible D match to TRBD2 (7 bases). Germline assignment: CDR1 MNHEY and CDR2 SVGAGI. V shed 4 bases and J shed 2 bases, with 18 bases lying between them. The CDR3 has 16 amino acids. The CDR3 loop is CASSLVGGLETYEQYF. CDR3 in DNA: TGTGCCAGCAGTTTGGTGGGGGGGCTTGAGACCTACGAGCAGTACTTC.

V usage is TRBV15 and J usage is TRBJ2-3, with D possibly matching TRBD1 (5 bases). The V gene's germline CDR1 is LNHNV and CDR2 YYDKDF (reference sequence). V shed 0 bases and J shed 4 bases, with 17 bases lying between them. The CDR3 runs 17 residues. As DNA, the CDR3 is TGTGCCACCAGCAGAGATGTCGGCAGGGATCTTGCAGATACGCAGTATTTT. Translated, it gives CATSRDVGRDLADTQYF.

This clone appeared a single time. The chain uses TRBV28 and TRBJ1-4, with D maybe TRBD1 (5 bases). Trimming took 8 bases from V and 8 from J, leaving 18 bases between them. Germline lookup yields CDR1 MDHEN and CDR2 SYDVKM. The CDR3 length is 14 residues. CDR3 region: CASHPNPGKEKLFF. CDR3 in DNA: TGTGCCAGCCACCCCAACCCAGGGAAGGAAAAACTGTTTTTT.

V gene TRBV7-2 combines with J gene TRBJ2-7, with D hard to call. CDR3 length: 11 amino acids. The germline CDR1 and CDR2 sequences are SGHTA and FQGNSA. Trimming left V 3 bases short and J 3 bases short, with 3 bases between. CDR3 protein: CASSFFYEQYF. CDR3 nucleotide sequence: TGTGCCAGCAGCTTCTTCTACGAGCAGTACTTC.

This rearrangement joins TRBV7-9 to TRBJ1-1; D unclear. V was pared by 0 bases and J by 13 bases, with 18 bases between. CDR1 and CDR2 (germline): SEHNR, FQNEAQ (reference sequence). The CDR3 spans 14 residues. The CDR3 here is CASSLARTRRLDFF. Here the CDR3 DNA reads TGTGCCAGCAGCTTAGCGCGCACCCGTCGTCTTGATTTCTTT.

V is TRBV5-4 and J is TRBJ2-3; 8 nucleotides match TRBD2. Trimming removed 3 bases from V and 7 bases from J; junction bases left unmatched: 10. This CDR3 has 15 amino acids. Germline-derived CDR1 and CDR2 are SGHNT and YYREEE (reference sequence). The CDR3 protein is CASSSAGGRRYTQYF. The CDR3 region has the DNA TGTGCCAGCAGCTCCGCGGGCGGGAGGCGTTATACGCAGTATTTT.

The V and J genes are TRBV19 and TRBJ1-5; D unclear. V was trimmed by 5 bases and J by 11 bases, leaving 10 bases between them. Germline CDR1 LNHDA, CDR2 SQIVND (reference sequence). The CDR3 extends over 11 amino acids. As DNA, the CDR3 is TGTGCCAGTAGTGCGCTCACAGCCCAGCATTTT. Amino acids: CASSALTAQHF.

The J gene is TRBJ2-7, the V gene TRBV12-3 or TRBV12-4; D is tentatively TRBD1 or TRBD2 (5 bases each). This CDR3 region has 12 residues. Trimming took off 0 bases at V and 6 bases at J, with 6 bases between the two ends. In nucleotides, the CDR3 is TGTGCCAGCAGTTTAGCGAGGGGCGAGCAGTACTTC. It codes for CASSLARGEQYF.

This rearrangement joins TRBV19 to TRBJ1-1, with D unresolved. This CDR3 comprises 12 residues. Trimming left V 3 bases short and J 8 bases short, with 10 bases between. CDR1 and CDR2 (germline): LNHDA, SQIVND (reference sequence). CDR3 sequence reads: CASSIGLEEAFF. The CDR3, as DNA: TGTGCCAGTAGTATCGGGTTGGAGGAAGCTTTCTTT.

The J gene is TRBJ2-7, the V gene TRBV27; 9 positions agree with TRBD2. V lost 2 bases and J lost 3; bases outside the gene matches: 5. CDR3 length: 15 residues. From germline, CDR1 is MNHEY and CDR2 SMNVEV (reference sequence). The CDR3 sequence is CASSLGGLAHYEQYF. For the CDR3, the DNA is TGTGCCAGCAGTTTAGGGGGACTAGCCCACTACGAGCAGTACTTC.

The V call is TRBV5-6, the J call TRBJ2-3, with 7 bases aligning to TRBD1. The CDR3 has 14 residues. The germline gives CDR1 SGHDT, CDR2 YYEEEE. V gave up 4 bases and J gave up 2 bases; unmatched junction bases: 4. CDR3 sequence: CASSTGQPTDTQYF. DNA of the CDR3: TGTGCCAGCAGCACGGGACAGCCCACAGATACGCAGTATTTT.

This clone was detected only a few times. The V and J genes are TRBV7-6 and TRBJ2-2, with a possible D match to TRBD2 (5 bases). The length of the CDR3 is 13 residues. Per the germline V gene, CDR1 is SGHVS and CDR2 is FNYEAQ. V was pared by 5 bases and J by 6 bases, with 10 bases between. DNA of the CDR3: TGTGCCAGCAGCCCGGCGGGTTCCGGGGAGCTGTTTTTT. Protein sequence: CASSPAGSGELFF.

V usage is TRBV5-8 and J usage is TRBJ2-1, with TRBD2 identical over 10 bases. The CDR3 has 18 amino acids. CDR1 is SGHTS and CDR2 is YDEGEE in the germline V gene. The junction had 12 bases not matched to a gene; V was cut back by 6 bases and J by 0 bases. The chain's CDR3 is CASILTLSSGSSYNEQFF. CDR3 bases: TGTGCCAGCATCCTTACCCTCTCTAGCGGGAGCTCCTACAATGAGCAGTTCTTC.

This chain uses TRBV5-6 with TRBJ1-1; D ambiguous. The V and J ends lost 3 bases and 4 bases respectively, with 13 bases between them. The CDR3 is 14 amino acids. Germline V lookup: CDR1 SGHDT, CDR2 YYEEEE. In DNA form, the CDR3 reads TGTGCCAGCAGCTCACCCCAGGACGGCACTGAAGCTTTCTTT. Encoded protein: CASSSPQDGTEAFF.

V and J are TRBV2 and TRBJ2-7; weak D call: TRBD2 (5 bases). This CDR3 spans 12 amino acids. Trimming left V 6 bases short and J 2 bases short, with 8 bases between. In germline, CDR1 is SNHLY, CDR2 FYNNEI. The CDR3 region has the DNA TGTGCCAGCAGCCGGGAAACCTACGAGCAGTACTTC. Translation gives CASSRETYEQYF.